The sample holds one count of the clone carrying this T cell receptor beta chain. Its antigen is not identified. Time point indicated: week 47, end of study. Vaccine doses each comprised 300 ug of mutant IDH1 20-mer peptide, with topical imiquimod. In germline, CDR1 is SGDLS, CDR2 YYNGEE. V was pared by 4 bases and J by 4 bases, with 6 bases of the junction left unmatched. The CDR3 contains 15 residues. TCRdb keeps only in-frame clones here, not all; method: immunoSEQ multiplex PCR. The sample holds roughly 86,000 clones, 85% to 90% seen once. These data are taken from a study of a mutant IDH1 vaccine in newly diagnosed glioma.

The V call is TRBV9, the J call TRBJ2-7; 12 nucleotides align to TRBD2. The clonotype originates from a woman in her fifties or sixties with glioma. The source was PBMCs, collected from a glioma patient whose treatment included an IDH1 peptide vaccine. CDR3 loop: CASSLGTSGRYEQYF. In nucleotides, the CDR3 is TGTGCCAGCAGCCTCGGGACTAGCGGGCGTTACGAGCAGTACTTC.